The 2 T cell receptor beta chains below were found in one sample sequenced in a study of blood T cells in healthy people across ages. Primers used in a second PCR of roughly 6 to 11 cycles were a sample-barcoded 5' primer and a J-beta primer mix. TCRdb fed the 5' RACE reads into MiXCR, producing one record per CDR3 protein. The table records about 800,000 distinct CDR3 sequences, more than 35% of them present only once. The sequencing sample was made of blood. These TCRs come from a man aged 80 or over in good health.

This clonotype was observed a handful of times. The V call is TRBV20-1, the J call TRBJ2-4; D is possibly TRBD1 (5 bases). The germline V gene has CDR1 DFQATT and CDR2 SNEGSKA (reference sequence). CDR3 length: 15 amino acids. Between the trimmed V and J ends, which lost 3 bases and 5 bases, there was a span of 17 bases. The CDR3 loop reads CSASPRVGRENIQYF. The CDR3, as DNA: TGCAGTGCTAGCCCTAGGGTCGGCAGGGAAAACATTCAGTACTTC.

On this clonotype: This CDR3 is missing its conserved last phenylalanine or tryptophan, likely due to a read error. V is TRBV20-1 and J is TRBJ1-2; 7 nucleotides agree with TRBD1. The CDR3 has 13 amino acids. Per the germline V gene, CDR1 is DFQATT and CDR2 is SNEGSKA (reference sequence). The ends lost 8 bases at V and 1 base at J; junction bases unmatched: 7. The CDR3 region is CSPGTVLNYGYTV. In DNA, the CDR3 is TGCAGTCCGGGGACAGTTCTTAACTATGGCTACACCGTC.